The sample holds a few counts of the clone carrying this T cell receptor beta chain. Its antigen is not known. As for time point: new active TB diagnosis, blood taken before or within 7 days of starting treatment. This record comes from a study of T cells in tuberculosis. Overall study: IGRA-negative adolescents, IGRA-positive adolescents with latent tuberculosis and adults with active tuberculosis formed this South African cohort.

Study findings and constraints: Active tuberculosis TCR-alpha repertoires lay closer to GMM-specific TCRs than IGRA-negative controls, suggesting clonal expansion.

Clones were sequenced by immunoSEQ multiplex PCR, and TCRdb holds only the in-frame ones, with some missing. The sample lists tens of thousands of clones, roughly 85% occurring once. The CDR3 loop spans 13 amino acids. V was clipped by 5 bases and J by 8 bases, with 10 bases between them. CDR1 and CDR2 from the germline V gene are MNHEY and SMNVEV (reference sequence). This TCR was sampled from an adult with tuberculosis. The chain carries TRBV27 and TRBJ1-6; D not certain. The input for sequencing was PBMCs, taken at tuberculosis diagnosis. The CDR3 DNA sequence: TGTGCCAGCAGTCTAATAAACGATTCACCCCTCCACTTT. Protein: CASSLINDSPLHF.